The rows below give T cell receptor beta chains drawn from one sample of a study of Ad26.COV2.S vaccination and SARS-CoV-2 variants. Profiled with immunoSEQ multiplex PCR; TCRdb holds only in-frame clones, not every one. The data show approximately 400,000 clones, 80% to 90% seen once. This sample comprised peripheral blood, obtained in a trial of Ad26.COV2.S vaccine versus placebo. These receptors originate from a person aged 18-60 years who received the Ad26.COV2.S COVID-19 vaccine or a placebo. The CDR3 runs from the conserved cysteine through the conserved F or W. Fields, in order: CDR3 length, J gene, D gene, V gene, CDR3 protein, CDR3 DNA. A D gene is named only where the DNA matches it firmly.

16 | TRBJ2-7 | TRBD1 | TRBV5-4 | CASSLGGQGAKYEQYF | TGTGCCAGCAGCTTGGGGGGACAGGGGGCGAAATACGAGCAGTACTTC
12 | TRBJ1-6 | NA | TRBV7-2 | CASSFAGSPLHF | TGTGCCAGCAGCTTCGCAGGGTCACCCCTCCACTTT
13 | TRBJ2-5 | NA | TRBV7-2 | CASSEQEGETQYF | TGTGCCAGCAGCGAGCAGGAGGGGGAGACCCAGTACTTC
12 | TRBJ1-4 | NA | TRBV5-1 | CASSHVGEKLFF | TGCGCCAGCAGCCACGTTGGGGAAAAACTGTTTTTT
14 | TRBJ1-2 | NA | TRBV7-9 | CASSPSSYDYGYTF | TGTGCCAGCAGCCCCTCCAGTTACGACTATGGCTACACCTTC
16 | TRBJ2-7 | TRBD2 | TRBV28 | CASSSSGLAGVREQYF | TGTGCCAGCAGTTCCTCGGGACTAGCGGGAGTTCGGGAGCAGTACTTC
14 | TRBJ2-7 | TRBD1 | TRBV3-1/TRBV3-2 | CASSRQGAFYEQYF | TGTGCCAGCAGCCGACAGGGAGCTTTTTACGAGCAGTACTTC
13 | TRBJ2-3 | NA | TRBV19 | CASSIPPADTQYF | TGTGCCAGTAGTATCCCCCCGGCGGATACGCAGTATTTT
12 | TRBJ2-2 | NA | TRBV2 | CASIREAGELFF | TGTGCCAGCATCCGCGAAGCCGGGGAGCTGTTTTTT
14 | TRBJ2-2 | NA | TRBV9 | CASSAFPGTGELFF | TGTGCCAGCAGCGCCTTCCCAGGGACCGGGGAGCTGTTTTTT
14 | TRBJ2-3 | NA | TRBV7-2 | CASRPGLRSGTQYF | TGTGCCAGCAGACCCGGGCTTCGGTCGGGAACGCAGTATTTT
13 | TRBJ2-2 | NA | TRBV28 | CASSTPAAGELFF | TGTGCCAGCAGTACCCCTGCAGCGGGGGAGCTGTTTTTT
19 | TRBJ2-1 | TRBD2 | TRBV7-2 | CASSLPQLRLAGVNNEQFF | TGTGCCAGCAGCTTACCTCAACTCCGCTTAGCGGGAGTTAACAATGAGCAGTTCTTC
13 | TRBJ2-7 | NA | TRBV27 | CASRSHSSYEQYF | TGTGCCAGCAGATCGCACAGCTCCTACGAGCAGTACTTC
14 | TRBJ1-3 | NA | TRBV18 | CASSPAGSRNTIYF | TGTGCCAGCTCACCGGCCGGCAGCCGAAACACCATATATTTT